The 4 T cell receptor beta chains listed next were all sequenced from one sample in a study of blood T cell repertoires in COVID-19. The assay was immunoSEQ multiplex PCR, and TCRdb's table has in-frame clones only and misses some. The table includes about 73,000 clones, 77% detected once. Sample: peripheral blood. These receptors were collected from a man between 65 and 85 years old with COVID-19, enrolled during active disease.

This rearrangement joins TRBV2 to TRBJ1-4; D is uncertain. The V end lost 4 bases, the J end lost 6 bases, and 3 bases lay between the germline ends. Germline V gene sequence: CDR1 SNHLY, CDR2 FYNNEI. This CDR3 contains 11 residues. The CDR3 loop reads CASSADEKLFF. The CDR3 region has the DNA TGTGCCAGCAGTGCTGATGAAAAACTGTTTTTT.

This clone has only a few counts. The chain joins TRBV19 to TRBJ1-1, with D maybe TRBD1 (6 bases). Per the germline V gene, CDR1 is LNHDA and CDR2 is SQIVND (reference sequence). This CDR3 is built from 13 residues. V lost 6 bases and J 11 bases, leaving 19 bases between the germline ends. CDR3 nucleotide sequence: TGTGCCAGTAGCCCTTCTCTGGGGGGGCATGCTTTCTTT. This translates into CASSPSLGGHAFF. The whole variable domain, filled in from reference TRBV19 and TRBJ1-1, reads DGGITQSPKYLFRKEGQNVTLSCEQNLNHDAMYWYRQDPGQGLRLIYYSQIVNDFQKGDIAEGYSVSREKKESFPLTVTSAQKNPTAFYLCASSPSLGGHAFFGQGTRLTVV.

The chain employs TRBV24-1 and TRBJ2-2; 7 positions agree with TRBD1. The V segment lost 0 bases and the J segment 8 bases; nucleotides outside the gene matches: 11. Germline V CDR1 and CDR2: KGHDR, SFDVKD. The CDR3 is made up of 17 amino acids. The CDR3 sequence: CATSDLVKGARGGELFF. CDR3 nucleotides: TGTGCCACCAGTGATTTGGTGAAGGGGGCGCGCGGAGGGGAGCTGTTTTTT.

The chain recombines TRBV2 with TRBJ1-2; the D is unclear. The CDR3 is 12 residues long. Trimming took 6 bases from V and 6 from J, leaving 11 bases between them. The germline gives CDR1 SNHLY, CDR2 FYNNEI. Written as DNA, the CDR3 is TGTGCCAGCAGGACTGAAATTGATGGCTACACCTTC. Its translation is CASRTEIDGYTF.